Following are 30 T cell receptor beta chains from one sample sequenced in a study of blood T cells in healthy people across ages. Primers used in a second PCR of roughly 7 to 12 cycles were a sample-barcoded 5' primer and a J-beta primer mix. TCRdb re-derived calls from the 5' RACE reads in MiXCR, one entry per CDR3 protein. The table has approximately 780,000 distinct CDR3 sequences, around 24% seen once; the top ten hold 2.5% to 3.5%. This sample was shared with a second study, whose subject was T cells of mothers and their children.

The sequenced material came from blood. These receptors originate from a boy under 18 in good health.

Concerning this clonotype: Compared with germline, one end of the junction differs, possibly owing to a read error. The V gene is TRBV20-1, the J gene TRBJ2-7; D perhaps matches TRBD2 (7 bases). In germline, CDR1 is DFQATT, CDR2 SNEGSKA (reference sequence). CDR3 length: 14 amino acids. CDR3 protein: CSARRGGLSYEQCF. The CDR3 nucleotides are TGCAGTGCTAGAAGGGGGGGGCTCTCCTACGAGCAGTGCTTC.

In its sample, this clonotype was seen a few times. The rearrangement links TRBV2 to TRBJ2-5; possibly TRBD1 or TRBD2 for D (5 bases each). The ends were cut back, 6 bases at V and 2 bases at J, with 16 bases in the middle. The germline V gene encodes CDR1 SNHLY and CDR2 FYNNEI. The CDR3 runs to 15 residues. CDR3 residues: CASSWDRWGQETQYF. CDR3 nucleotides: TGTGCCAGCAGCTGGGACCGCTGGGGACAAGAGACCCAGTACTTC. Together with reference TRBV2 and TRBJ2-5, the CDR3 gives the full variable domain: EPEVTQTPSHQVTQMGQEVILRCVPISNHLYFYWYRQILGQKVEFLVSFYNNEISEKSEIFDDQFSVERPDGSNFTLKIRSTKLEDSAMYFCASSWDRWGQETQYFGPGTRLLVL.

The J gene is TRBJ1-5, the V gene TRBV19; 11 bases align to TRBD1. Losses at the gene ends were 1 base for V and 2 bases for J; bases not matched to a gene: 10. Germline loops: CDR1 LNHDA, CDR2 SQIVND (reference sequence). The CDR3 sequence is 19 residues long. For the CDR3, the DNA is TGTGCCAGTAGTATAGGTGGCGGACAGGGGGCGAGTGGCAATCAGCCCCAGCATTTT. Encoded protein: CASSIGGGQGASGNQPQHF.

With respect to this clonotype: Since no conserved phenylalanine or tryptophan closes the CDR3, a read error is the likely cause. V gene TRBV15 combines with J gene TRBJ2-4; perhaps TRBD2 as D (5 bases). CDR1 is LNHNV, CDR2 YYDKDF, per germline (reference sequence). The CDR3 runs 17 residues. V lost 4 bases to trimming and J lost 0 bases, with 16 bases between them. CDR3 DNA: TGTGCCACCAGCATGAGGGCTGGACGGTTAGCCAAAAACATTCAGTACCTC. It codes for CATSMRAGRLAKNIQYL.

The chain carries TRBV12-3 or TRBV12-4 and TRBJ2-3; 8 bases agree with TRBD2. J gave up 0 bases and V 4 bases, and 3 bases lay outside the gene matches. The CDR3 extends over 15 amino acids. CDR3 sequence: CASSWTSPSTDTQYF. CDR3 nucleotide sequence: TGTGCCAGCAGTTGGACTAGCCCTAGCACAGATACGCAGTATTTT.

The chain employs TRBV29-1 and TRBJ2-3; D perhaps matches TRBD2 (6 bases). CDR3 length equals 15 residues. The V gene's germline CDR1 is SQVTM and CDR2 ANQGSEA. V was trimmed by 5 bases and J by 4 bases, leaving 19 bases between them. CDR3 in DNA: TGCAGCGTTAACCCGACAGAGGAGCGGGCAGATACGCAGTATTTT. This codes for CSVNPTEERADTQYF.

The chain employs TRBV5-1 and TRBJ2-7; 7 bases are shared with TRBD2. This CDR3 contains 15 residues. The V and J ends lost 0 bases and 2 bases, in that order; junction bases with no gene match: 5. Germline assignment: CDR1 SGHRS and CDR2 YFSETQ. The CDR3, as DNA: TGCGCCAGCAGCTTGGCGGCGGGGACTACCTACGAGCAGTACTTC. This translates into CASSLAAGTTYEQYF.

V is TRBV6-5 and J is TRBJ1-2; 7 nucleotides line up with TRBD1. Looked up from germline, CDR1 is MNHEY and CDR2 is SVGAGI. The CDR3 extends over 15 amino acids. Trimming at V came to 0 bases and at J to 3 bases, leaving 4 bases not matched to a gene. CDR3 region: CASSYSAGGDYGYTF. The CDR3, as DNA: TGTGCCAGCAGTTACTCCGCAGGGGGGGACTATGGCTACACCTTC.

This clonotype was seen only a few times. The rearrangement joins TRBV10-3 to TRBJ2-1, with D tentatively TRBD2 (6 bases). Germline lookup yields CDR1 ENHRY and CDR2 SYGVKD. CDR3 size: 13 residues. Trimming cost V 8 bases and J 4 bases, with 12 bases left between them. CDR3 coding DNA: TGTGCCATCGCTCGGGGGAAATACAATGAGCAGTTCTTC. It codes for CAIARGKYNEQFF.

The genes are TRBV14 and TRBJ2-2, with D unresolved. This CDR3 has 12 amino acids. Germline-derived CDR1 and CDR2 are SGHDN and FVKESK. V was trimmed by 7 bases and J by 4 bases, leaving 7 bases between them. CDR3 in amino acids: CASMGITGELFF. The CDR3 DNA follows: TGTGCCAGCATGGGGATCACCGGGGAGCTGTTTTTT.

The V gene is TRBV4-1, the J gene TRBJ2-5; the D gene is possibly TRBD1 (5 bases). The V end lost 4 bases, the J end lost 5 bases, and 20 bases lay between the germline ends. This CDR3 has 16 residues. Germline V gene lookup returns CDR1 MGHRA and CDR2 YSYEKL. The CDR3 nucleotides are TGCGCCAGCAGCCCAGGGCCGCGGTCGCGAGCGGAGACCCAGTACTTC. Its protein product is CASSPGPRSRAETQYF.

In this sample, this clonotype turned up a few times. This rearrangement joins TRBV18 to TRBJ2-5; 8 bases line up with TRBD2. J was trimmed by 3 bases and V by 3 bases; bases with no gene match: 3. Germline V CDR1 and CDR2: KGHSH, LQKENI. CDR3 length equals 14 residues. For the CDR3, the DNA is TGTGCCAGCTCACCGGGACTAGAAGAAGAGACCCAGTACTTC. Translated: CASSPGLEEETQYF.

The DNA for the CDR3 is TGTGCCAGCAGCTTAGGGGACAGGGGTGATGGCTACACCTTC. It specifies CASSLGDRGDGYTF. The J gene is TRBJ1-2, the V gene TRBV7-3; the match to TRBD1 covers 10 bases. This CDR3 is built from 14 residues. Germline-derived CDR1 and CDR2 are SGHTA and FQGTGA. V lost 2 bases to trimming and J lost 6 bases; unmatched junction nucleotides: 3.

CDR3 sequence reads: CASSYPHSDRGHETQYF. DNA for the CDR3: TGTGCCAGCAGTTACCCACACTCGGACAGGGGGCATGAGACCCAGTACTTC. The chain uses TRBV6-5 and TRBJ2-5; 11 nucleotides match TRBD1. V shed 2 bases, J shed 5 bases, and the junction held 10 bases outside the gene matches. CDR1 MNHEY and CDR2 SVGAGI come from the germline V gene. The CDR3 is 17 amino acids.

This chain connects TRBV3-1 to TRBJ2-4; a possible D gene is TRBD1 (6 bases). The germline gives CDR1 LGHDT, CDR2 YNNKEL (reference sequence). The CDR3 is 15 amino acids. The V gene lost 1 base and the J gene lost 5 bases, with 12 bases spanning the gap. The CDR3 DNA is TGTGCCAGCAGCCAAGTTGCCAGGGGCGAAAACATTCAGTACTTC. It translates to CASSQVARGENIQYF.

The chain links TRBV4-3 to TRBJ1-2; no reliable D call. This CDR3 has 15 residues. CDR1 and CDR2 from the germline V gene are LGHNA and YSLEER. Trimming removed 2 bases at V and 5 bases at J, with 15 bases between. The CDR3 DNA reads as TGCGCCAGCAGCCAAAGGGAGGTGGGAGCATATGGCTACACCTTC. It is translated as CASSQREVGAYGYTF.

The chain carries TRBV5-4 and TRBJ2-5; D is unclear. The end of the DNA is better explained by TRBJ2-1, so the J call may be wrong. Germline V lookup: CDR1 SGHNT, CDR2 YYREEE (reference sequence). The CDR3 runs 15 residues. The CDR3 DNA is TGTGCCAGCAGCTTGGAGGCAGTTACCTACAATGAGCAGTTCTTC. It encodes CASSLEAVTYNEQFF.

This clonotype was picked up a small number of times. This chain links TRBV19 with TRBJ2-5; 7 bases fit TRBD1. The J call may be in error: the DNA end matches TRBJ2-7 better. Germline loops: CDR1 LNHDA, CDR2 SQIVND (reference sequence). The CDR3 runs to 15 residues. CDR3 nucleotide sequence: TGTGCCAGTCGCCAATCTTCGGGACAGTCCTACGAGCAGTACTTC. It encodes CASRQSSGQSYEQYF.

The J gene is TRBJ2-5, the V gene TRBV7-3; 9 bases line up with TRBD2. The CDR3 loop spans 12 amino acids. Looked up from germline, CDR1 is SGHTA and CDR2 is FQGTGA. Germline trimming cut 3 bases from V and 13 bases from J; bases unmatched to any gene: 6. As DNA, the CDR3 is TGTGCCAGCAGCTTGCCGGGACTAGCACTGTACTTC. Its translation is CASSLPGLALYF.

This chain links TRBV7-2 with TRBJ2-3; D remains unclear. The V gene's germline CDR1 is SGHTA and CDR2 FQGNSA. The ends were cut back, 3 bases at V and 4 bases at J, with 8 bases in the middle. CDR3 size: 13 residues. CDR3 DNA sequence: TGTGCCAGCAGCTTCAATGCCGCAGATACGCAGTATTTT. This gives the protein CASSFNAADTQYF.

The CDR3 DNA reads TGTGCCAGCAGTCGACAGATTCTCACAGATACGCAGTATTTT. The encoded protein is CASSRQILTDTQYF. The J gene is TRBJ2-3, the V gene TRBV7-6, with a possible D match to TRBD1 (5 bases). V was clipped by 6 bases and J by 2 bases, with 12 bases between them. CDR1 SGHVS and CDR2 FNYEAQ come from the germline V gene. The CDR3 length is 14 residues.

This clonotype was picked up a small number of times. CDR3: CSASDPPEGTQYF. CDR3 coding DNA: TGCAGTGCTAGTGACCCCCCAGAGGGGACCCAGTACTTC. This chain uses TRBV20-1 with TRBJ2-5; TRBD2 is a possible D gene (5 bases). The CDR3 sequence is 13 residues long. Trimming removed 3 bases at V and 7 bases at J, with 15 bases between. In germline, CDR1 is DFQATT, CDR2 SNEGSKA (reference sequence).

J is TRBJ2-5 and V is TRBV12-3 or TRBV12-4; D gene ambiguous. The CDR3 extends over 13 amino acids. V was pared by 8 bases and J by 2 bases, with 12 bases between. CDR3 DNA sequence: TGTGCCAGCCTTAAAATAGGGCAAGAGACCCAGTACTTC. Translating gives CASLKIGQETQYF.

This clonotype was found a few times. The CDR3 DNA is TGTGCCAGCAGCCAGGCCCTATCTGGTGAAAAACTGTTTTTT. Residues: CASSQALSGEKLFF. The chain recombines TRBV3-1 with TRBJ1-4; D gene uncertain. V was trimmed by 3 bases and J by 7 bases, leaving 12 bases between them. The CDR3 loop spans 14 amino acids. Germline V CDR1 and CDR2: LGHDT, YNNKEL (reference sequence).

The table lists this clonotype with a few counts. This CDR3 is CASSLLGRHLMNTEAFF. DNA of the CDR3: TGTGCCAGCAGCTTACTCGGCAGGCACCTCATGAACACTGAAGCTTTCTTT. The rearrangement uses TRBV7-6 and TRBJ1-1; D uncertain. The CDR3 contains 17 residues. V gave up 2 bases and J gave up 0 bases, with 16 bases separating them. Per germline, CDR1 SGHVS and CDR2 FNYEAQ.

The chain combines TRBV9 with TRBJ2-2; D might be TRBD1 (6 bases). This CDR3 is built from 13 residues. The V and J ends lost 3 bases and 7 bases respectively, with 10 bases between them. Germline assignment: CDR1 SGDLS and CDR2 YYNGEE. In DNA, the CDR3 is TGTGCCAGCAGCGCCAGGGGTGGCGGGGAGCTGTTTTTT. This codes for CASSARGGGELFF.

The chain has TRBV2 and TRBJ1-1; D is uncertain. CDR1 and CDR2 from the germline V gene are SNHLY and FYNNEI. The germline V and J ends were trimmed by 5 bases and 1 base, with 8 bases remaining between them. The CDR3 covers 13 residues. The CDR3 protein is CASSPKGNTEAFF. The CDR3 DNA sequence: TGTGCCAGCAGTCCGAAGGGGAACACTGAAGCTTTCTTT. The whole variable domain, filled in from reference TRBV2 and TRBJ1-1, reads EPEVTQTPSHQVTQMGQEVILRCVPISNHLYFYWYRQILGQKVEFLVSFYNNEISEKSEIFDDQFSVERPDGSNFTLKIRSTKLEDSAMYFCASSPKGNTEAFFGQGTRLTVV.

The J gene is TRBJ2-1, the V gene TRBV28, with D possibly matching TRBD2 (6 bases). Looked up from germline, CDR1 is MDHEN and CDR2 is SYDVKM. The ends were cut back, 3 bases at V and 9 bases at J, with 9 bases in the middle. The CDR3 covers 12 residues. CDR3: CASSFAGSEQFF. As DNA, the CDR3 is TGTGCCAGCAGTTTCGCGGGATCTGAGCAGTTCTTC.

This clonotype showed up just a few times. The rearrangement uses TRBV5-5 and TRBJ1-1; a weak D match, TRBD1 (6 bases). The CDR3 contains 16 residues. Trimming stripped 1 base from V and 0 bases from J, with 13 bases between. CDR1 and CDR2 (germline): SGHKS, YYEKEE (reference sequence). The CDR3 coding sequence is TGTGCCAGCAGCTTGAGGGGGGCTAGGATGAACACTGAAGCTTTCTTT. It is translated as CASSLRGARMNTEAFF.

CDR3 region: CATSDPHDDKNIQYF. CDR3 nucleotide sequence: TGTGCCACCAGTGATCCCCACGATGACAAAAACATTCAGTACTTC. V gene TRBV24-1 combines with J gene TRBJ2-4; D not resolved. Trimming took off 3 bases at V and 3 bases at J, with 11 bases between the two ends. Germline lookup yields CDR1 KGHDR and CDR2 SFDVKD. The CDR3 spans 15 residues.